This TCR beta chain originates from a study of response to subunit inactivated influenza vaccine. Study-level findings and limits: Only a handful of new T cells, the authors suggested, are recruited with each seasonal influenza vaccination.

Trimming removed 7 bases at V and 2 bases at J, with 14 bases between. The CDR3 is 14 residues long. Germline V lookup: CDR1 SNHLY, CDR2 FYNNEI. Using its own MiXCR run on the RT-PCR reads, TCRdb lists one record per CDR3 protein. The sample includes under 950,000 distinct CDR3 sequences, around 20% of them seen just once. As to this clonotype: Its cognate antigen is unknown.

The chain couples TRBV2 to TRBJ1-2, with D uncertain. The specimen comprised PBMCs from blood, sampled roughly 5 days after vaccination. The TCR comes from a man aged 45-65 years who received an inactivated influenza vaccine. The CDR3: CASTTRGGNYGYTF. DNA for the CDR3: TGTGCCAGCACGACTCGGGGAGGGAACTATGGCTACACCTTC.